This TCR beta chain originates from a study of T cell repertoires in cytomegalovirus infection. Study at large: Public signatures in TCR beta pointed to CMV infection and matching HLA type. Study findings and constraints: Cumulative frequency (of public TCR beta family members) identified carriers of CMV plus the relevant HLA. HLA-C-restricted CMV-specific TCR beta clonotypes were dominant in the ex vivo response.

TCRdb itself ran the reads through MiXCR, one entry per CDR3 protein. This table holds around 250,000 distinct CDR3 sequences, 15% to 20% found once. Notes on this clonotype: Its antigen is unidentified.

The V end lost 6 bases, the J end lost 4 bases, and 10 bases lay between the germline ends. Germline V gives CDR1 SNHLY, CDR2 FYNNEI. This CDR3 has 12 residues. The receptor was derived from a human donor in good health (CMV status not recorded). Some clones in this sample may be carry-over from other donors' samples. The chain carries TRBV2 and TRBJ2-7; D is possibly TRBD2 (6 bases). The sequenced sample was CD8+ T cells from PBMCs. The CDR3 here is CASRGRRYEQYF. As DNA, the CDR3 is TGTGCCAGCAGGGGGAGGAGGTACGAGCAGTACTTC.